This T cell receptor (beta chain) was captured in a study of CD8 T cells in acute hepatitis C reinfection. General study results and limits: Only TCRbeta was bulk sequenced, so alphabeta pairing of public clonotypes remains unknown.

With respect to this clone: Its antigen is as yet unknown.

Noted time point: naive CD8 control sorted from an acute-time-point sample. Clones were read by immunoSEQ multiplex PCR, and TCRdb kept only the in-frame ones, dropping some. The sample lists 30,000 to 45,000 clones, approximately 83% occurring once. Source material: naive CD8+ T cells from PBMCs. This sequence was found in a woman aged 18 to 35 who spontaneously cleared hepatitis C infection.

CDR3 in DNA: TGCGCCAGCAGCTTCCCGGGTGAGTTCAATGAGCAGTTCTTC. Translating it yields CASSFPGEFNEQFF. The rearrangement uses TRBV5-1 and TRBJ2-1, with D uncertain. This CDR3 contains 14 residues. V was pared by 2 bases and J by 6 bases, with 12 bases between. Germline lookup yields CDR1 SGHRS and CDR2 YFSETQ.